The sequence of this T cell receptor (beta chain) was determined in a study of T cell changes during pregnancy in multiple sclerosis. The repertoire was sequenced with immunoSEQ multiplex PCR; TCRdb's copy has only in-frame clones and lacks some. Of around 50,000 clones listed, over 85% are singletons. This CDR3 is built from 17 residues. V lost 4 bases, J lost 0 bases, and 16 bases lay in between. Germline V gene sequence: CDR1 MGHRA, CDR2 YSYEKL. The chain links TRBV4-1 to TRBJ2-1; tentatively, D is TRBD2 (5 bases). The origin of this receptor is a female donor with multiple sclerosis, enrolled in a pregnancy study. Sample: peripheral blood, taken in the first trimester of pregnancy. The CDR3 region is CASSPRAVSSSYNEQFF. The CDR3 DNA follows: TGCGCCAGCAGCCCCAGAGCGGTCTCGAGCTCCTACAATGAGCAGTTCTTC.